This T cell receptor beta chain came from a study of shared clonotypes between healthy human individuals. Study-wide context: The study used three CD4 naive, three CD4 memory, two CD8 naive and one CD8 memory plate per donor. Findings and limits, study-wide: Having only a few donors restricted how much genetic and exposure-history diversity was captured.

Sorted-subset replicate PCRs used approximately 190 ng of genomic DNA. This amount corresponded to 30,000 to 35,000 T cell genomes. Assay used: immunoSEQ multiplex PCR; TCRdb lists only in-frame clones, some missing. Among some 800,000 clones, 92% were seen once, and the ten largest hold nearly 25%. This CDR3 has 15 residues. J was trimmed by 0 bases and V by 4 bases; bases with no gene match: 4. Germline CDR1 is SGHRS and CDR2 is YFSETQ. In the naive CD8 group, cells lacked CD45RO and were positively selected for CCR7, so terminally differentiated effector memory CD45RA+ cells were left out. The donor cohort consisted entirely of Caucasian adults residing in Nashville, Tennessee. Note on this clone: Its antigen is unknown.

The V call is TRBV5-1, the J call TRBJ2-5; 9 nucleotides line up with TRBD1. Sequences were obtained from naive CD8+ T cells sorted from blood. The receptor's source is a man aged 25-40 years in good health. The CDR3 spells CASSLRQGDQETQYF. The CDR3 DNA follows: TGCGCCAGCAGCCTACGACAGGGGGACCAAGAGACCCAGTACTTC.